This record concerns one T cell receptor (beta chain) sequence. It lacks a known antigen. Base-call qualities are not available, and no considerably larger clone is one nucleotide away. This specimen belongs to a study of T cells and copy number aberrations in small-cell lung cancer (dated by TCRdb to about 2021). Some background on the complete study: To relate T cell metrics to mutations and copy number aberrations, the same tumor regions underwent both TCR repertoire sequencing and whole-exome sequencing. Tumor TCR data were available for about 17 patients, and TCR data from both tumor and normal tissue were available for about 13 patients. The full study reports these points: Tumors had lower T-cell density, richness and clonality than adjacent lung tissue, though the difference in density was not significant. Every specimen was formalin-fixed paraffin-embedded tissue, a material known to introduce sequencing artifacts. A small sample size, resulting from surgical resection being uncommon in small-cell lung cancer, limited the study, and the findings need validation.

The CDR3 starts with the cysteine, ends with the phenylalanine, and has 11 residues. The CDR3 DNA has 33 bases and is translated from base 1. The junction shows trimming of 3 bases on V and 6 bases on J, plus 5 bases between the germline ends. As encoded in the germline V gene, CDR1 is SNHLY while CDR2 is FYNNEI. The immunoSEQ hsTCRB Kit was used with multiplexed V- and J-gene primers to amplify TCR-beta CDR3 regions from genomic DNA. Unique DNA barcodes were added in a second PCR, and the samples were pooled together with one negative control and one positive control. Pooled TCR-beta libraries were sequenced on an Illumina MiSeq with a 150-cycle paired-end protocol. In the authors' own workflow: Adaptive Biotechnologies processed the raw sequencing data into a report containing normalized, annotated TCR-beta repertoires. T-cell density was computed as TCR-beta templates normalized to usable DNA, which was estimated by amplifying housekeeping genes. Richness was the count of unique rearrangements, and clonality was defined as 1 minus Pielou's evenness. The table was pulled from immuneACCESS by TCRdb, which kept in-frame rearrangements only. Such tables lose some clones; where checked, under half of the loss comes from unresolved V genes, and the rest has no known cause. D and trimming were read from the DNA, whereas the V and J calls and clone size are those reported in that table. For this sample there are around 9,200 clones; nearly 80% appear just once. The ten largest clonotypes hold roughly 31% of the sample.

The donors were limited-stage small-cell lung cancer patients who had surgical resection in Hangzhou, China, between the late 2000s and the early 2020s. Every donor underwent upfront surgery with no preoperative chemotherapy or radiotherapy, and no donor received immunotherapy either before or after surgery. In the sequenced cohort of fewer than 25 patients, every patient was either a smoker or a heavy second-hand smoker. Adjacent normal lung tissue was taken at least 2 cm away from the tumor margin, and two pathologists confirmed morphologically that the tissue was free of malignant cells. Multi-region TCR-beta sequencing of resected limited-stage small-cell lung cancers and of tumor-adjacent lung tissue was performed to characterize T cell repertoire heterogeneity. Genomic DNA was extracted from FFPE tissue using the AllPrep DNA/RNA FFPE Kit (Qiagen).

Sequencing was performed on normal tissue next to the tumor. The chain is assembled from TRBV2 and TRBJ1-2, with no confidently assigned D gene. This receptor was obtained from a man aged 60 to 75 with small cell lung cancer. The DNA is TGTGCCAGCAGTGACGGAGATGGCTACACCTTC. Its coded protein is CASSDGDGYTF.